One sample yielded the 14 T cell receptor beta chains listed below, sequenced in a study of blood T cells in healthy people across ages. Combining a sample-barcoded 5' primer with a J-beta primer mix, a second PCR ran for about 6 to 12 cycles. TCRdb re-called the 5' RACE reads with MiXCR, one entry per CDR3 protein. The repertoire includes roughly 800,000 distinct CDR3 sequences, roughly 25% of them detected once, and approximately 3.7% sits in the top ten. These same data were also listed under a study on T cells of mothers and their children.

Material: blood. Source of these receptors: a boy between 10 and 17 years old in good health.

This clonotype has a handful of counts. V gene TRBV20-1 combines with J gene TRBJ2-3, with TRBD2 matching 14 bases. Germline CDR1 is DFQATT and CDR2 is SNEGSKA (reference sequence). The CDR3 has 17 residues. V was pared by 0 bases and J by 5 bases, with 7 bases of the junction left unmatched. The CDR3 region is CSARDQGLAGEQDTQYF. The CDR3 DNA sequence: TGCAGTGCTAGAGATCAGGGACTAGCGGGAGAGCAAGATACGCAGTATTTT.

This clonotype was detected only a few times. The rearrangement joins TRBV28 to TRBJ1-4; maybe TRBD1 (5 bases). Trimming removed 2 bases from V and 0 bases from J, with 25 bases in between. The length of the CDR3 is 21 residues. Germline V gene sequence: CDR1 MDHEN, CDR2 SYDVKM. The CDR3 here is CASSLSPFKGSVSATNEKLFF. As DNA, the CDR3 is TGTGCCAGCAGTTTAAGCCCCTTTAAGGGGTCAGTTTCCGCAACTAATGAAAAACTGTTTTTT.

This clonotype was found once. The chain employs TRBV12-3 or TRBV12-4 and TRBJ1-3; no firm D call. The CDR3 totals 15 residues. The V gene lost 0 bases and the J gene lost 4 bases, with 10 bases spanning the gap. The CDR3 DNA sequence: TGTGCCAGCAGTTTAGCGGTCAGCTTCGGAAACACCATATATTTT. It is translated as CASSLAVSFGNTIYF.

The chain is built from TRBV4-1 and TRBJ2-1; a weak D match, TRBD2 (6 bases). The CDR3 consists of 17 residues. The V gene's germline CDR1 is MGHRA and CDR2 YSYEKL. Between the trimmed V and J ends, which lost 2 bases and 0 bases, there was a span of 14 bases. CDR3 sequence (DNA): TGCGCCAGCAGCCAATCGGGCAGCGGGCCCTCCTACAATGAGCAGTTCTTC. As protein: CASSQSGSGPSYNEQFF.

The chain has TRBV5-1 and TRBJ1-2; maybe TRBD1 (5 bases). Germline V CDR1 and CDR2: SGHRS, YFSETQ. This CDR3 has 15 amino acids. V dropped 0 bases and J dropped 0 bases, with 9 bases sitting between them. The CDR3 DNA reads as TGCGCCAGCAGCTTGGTGGGGGGAACTAACTATGGCTACACCTTC. Its translation: CASSLVGGTNYGYTF.

This clonotype was counted only a few times. This chain connects TRBV28 to TRBJ2-5; no clear D. The CDR3 is made up of 14 amino acids. Trimming shortened V by 2 bases and J by 4 bases, and 11 bases separated the two germline ends. Germline values: CDR1 MDHEN, CDR2 SYDVKM. The CDR3 DNA follows: TGTGCCAGCAGTTTACTCGGCCGCGGAGAGACCCAGTACTTC. Translating gives CASSLLGRGETQYF.

The table lists this clonotype with a few counts. One junction end does not reproduce the germline sequence, and a read error may be involved. The chain carries TRBV7-6 and TRBJ2-1; D gene uncertain. Germline lookup yields CDR1 SGHVS and CDR2 FNYEAQ. The CDR3 loop spans 16 amino acids. CDR3 nucleotides: TGTGCTAGCAGCCCAGTGGGCATCAGCTCCTACAATGAGCAGTTCTTC. Residues: CASSPVGISSYNEQFF. The full variable domain, completed using reference TRBV7-6 and TRBJ2-1, is GAGVSQSPRYKVTKRGQDVALRCDPISGHVSLYWYRQALGQGPEFLTYFNYEAQQDKSGLPNDRFSAERPEGSISTLTIQRTEQRDSAMYRCASSPVGISSYNEQFFGPGTRLTVL.

The chain uses TRBV7-6 and TRBJ2-5; maybe TRBD2 (5 bases). Trimming stripped 5 bases from V and 4 bases from J, with 20 bases between. Germline V gene sequence: CDR1 SGHVS, CDR2 FNYEAQ. The CDR3 is 16 amino acids. The CDR3 sequence is CASSPGVGLSIETQYF. The CDR3 bases are TGTGCCAGCAGCCCCGGGGTTGGCTTAAGTATAGAGACCCAGTACTTC.

The chain recombines TRBV5-6 with TRBJ2-7; D call uncertain. CDR1 is SGHDT, CDR2 YYEEEE, per germline. This CDR3 has 13 residues. V dropped 4 bases and J dropped 4 bases, with 12 bases sitting between them. CDR3: CASSTAGRYEQYF. The CDR3 nucleotides read TGTGCCAGCAGCACAGCTGGTCGGTACGAGCAGTACTTC. The complete variable domain, with remaining parts taken from reference TRBV5-6 and TRBJ2-7, reads DAGVTQSPTHLIKTRGQQVTLRCSPKSGHDTVSWYQQALGQGPQFIFQYYEEEERQRGNFPDRFSGHQFPNYSSELNVNALLLGDSALYLCASSTAGRYEQYFGPGTRLTVT.

V usage is TRBV3-1 and J usage is TRBJ2-2; a weak D match, TRBD1 (5 bases). The CDR3 consists of 15 residues. The V gene's germline CDR1 is LGHDT and CDR2 YNNKEL (reference sequence). V dropped 6 bases and J dropped 5 bases, with 16 bases sitting between them. CDR3 nucleotides: TGTGCCAGCAGACCCAACAGGCCCGATACCGGGGAGCTGTTTTTT. Translated, it gives CASRPNRPDTGELFF.

This clonotype was seen a few times. This chain connects TRBV27 to TRBJ1-2; unclear D gene. The CDR3 sequence is 12 residues long. V was clipped by 8 bases and J by 3 bases, with 10 bases between them. Germline CDR1 MNHEY, CDR2 SMNVEV (reference sequence). CDR3 bases: TGTGCCAGCTTCTCAGGAGACTATGGCTACACCTTC. Translated, it gives CASFSGDYGYTF.

This chain joins TRBV5-5 and TRBJ1-1; TRBD1 matches 8 bases. J was trimmed by 3 bases and V by 3 bases; bases with no gene match: 7. This CDR3 spans 15 amino acids. Germline V gene sequence: CDR1 SGHKS, CDR2 YYEKEE (reference sequence). DNA for the CDR3: TGTGCCAGCAGCTCTTTGACAGGGGATCACACTGAAGCTTTCTTT. Protein product: CASSSLTGDHTEAFF.

V usage is TRBV7-8 and J usage is TRBJ1-2; a possible D gene is TRBD1 (6 bases). The germline V and J ends were trimmed by 1 base and 5 bases, with 14 bases remaining between them. This CDR3 has 15 amino acids. The germline V gene has CDR1 SGHVS and CDR2 FQNEAQ. CDR3 coding DNA: TGTGCCAGCAGCTTAGAGTTCGGGGGGGCGTATGGCTACACCTTC. As protein: CASSLEFGGAYGYTF.

The CDR3 loop reads CASSSLGSTDTQYF. The CDR3 DNA is TGTGCCAGCAGTTCCCTAGGGAGCACAGATACGCAGTATTTT. The chain carries TRBV6-5 and TRBJ2-3; D ambiguous. V gave up 4 bases and J gave up 0 bases, with 8 bases separating them. Germline CDR1 MNHEY, CDR2 SVGAGI. The CDR3 spans 14 residues.